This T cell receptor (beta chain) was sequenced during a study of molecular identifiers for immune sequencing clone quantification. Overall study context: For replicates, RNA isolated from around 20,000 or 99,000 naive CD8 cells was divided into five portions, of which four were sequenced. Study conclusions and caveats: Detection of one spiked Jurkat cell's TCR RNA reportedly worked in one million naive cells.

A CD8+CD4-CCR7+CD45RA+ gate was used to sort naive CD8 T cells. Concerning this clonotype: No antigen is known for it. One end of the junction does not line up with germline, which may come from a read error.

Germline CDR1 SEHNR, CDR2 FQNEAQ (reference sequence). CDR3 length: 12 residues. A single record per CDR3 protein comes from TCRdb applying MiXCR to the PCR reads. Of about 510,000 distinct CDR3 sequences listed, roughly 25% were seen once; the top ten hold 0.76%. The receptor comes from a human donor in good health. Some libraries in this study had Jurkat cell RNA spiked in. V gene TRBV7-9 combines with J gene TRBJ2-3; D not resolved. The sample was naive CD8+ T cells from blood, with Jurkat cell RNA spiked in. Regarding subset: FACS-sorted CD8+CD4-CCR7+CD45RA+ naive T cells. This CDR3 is CAGSESTDTQYF. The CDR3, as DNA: TGTGCCGGCAGCGAGAGCACAGATACGCAGTATTTT. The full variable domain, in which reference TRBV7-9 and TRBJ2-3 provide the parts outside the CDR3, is DTGVSQNPRHKITKRGQNVTFRCDPISEHNRLYWYRQTLGQGPEFLTYFQNEAQLEKSRLLSDRFSAERPKGSFSTLEIQRTEQGDSAMYLCAGSESTDTQYFGPGTRLTVL.